Described below is a single T cell receptor beta chain sequence and its context. Its specificity is not known. Each CDR3 protein is one row after TCRdb ran MiXCR on the RT-PCR reads. The table lists 560,000 or so distinct CDR3 sequences, about 7.6% of them singletons. The data were obtained in a study of response to subunit inactivated influenza vaccine. Study results and caveats: Authors proposed each seasonal influenza vaccination draws in few new T cells.

The specimen comprised PBMCs from blood, sampled around 25 months after vaccination. This TCR was recovered from a man between 50 and 75 years old who received an inactivated influenza vaccine.

CDR3 in amino acids: CASSRPKTQYF. Written as DNA, the CDR3 is TGTGCCAGCAGCCGCCCGAAGACCCAGTACTTC. The chain recombines TRBV2 with TRBJ2-5; D not certain. The germline V gene encodes CDR1 SNHLY and CDR2 FYNNEI. This CDR3 is 11 amino acids long. V lost 6 bases, J lost 6 bases, and 8 bases lay in between.